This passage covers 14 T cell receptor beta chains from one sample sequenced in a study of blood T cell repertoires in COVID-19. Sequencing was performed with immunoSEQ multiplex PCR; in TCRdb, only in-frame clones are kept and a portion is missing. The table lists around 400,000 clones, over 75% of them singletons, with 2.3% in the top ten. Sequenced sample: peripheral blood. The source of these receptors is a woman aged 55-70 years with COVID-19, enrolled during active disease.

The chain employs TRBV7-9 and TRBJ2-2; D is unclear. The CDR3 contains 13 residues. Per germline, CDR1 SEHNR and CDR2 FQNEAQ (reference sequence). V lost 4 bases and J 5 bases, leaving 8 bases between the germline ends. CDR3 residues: CASSSDLTGELFF. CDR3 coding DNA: TGTGCCAGCAGCTCTGACTTGACCGGGGAGCTGTTTTTT.

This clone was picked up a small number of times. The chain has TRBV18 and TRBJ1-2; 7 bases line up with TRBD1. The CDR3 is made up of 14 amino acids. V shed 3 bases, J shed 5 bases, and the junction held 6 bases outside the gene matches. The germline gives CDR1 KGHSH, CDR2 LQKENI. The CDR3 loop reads CASSPTGDSYGYTF. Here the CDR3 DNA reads TGTGCCAGCTCACCCACAGGGGACTCTTATGGCTACACCTTC. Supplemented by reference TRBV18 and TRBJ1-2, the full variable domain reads NAGVMQNPRHLVRRRGQEARLRCSPMKGHSHVYWYRQLPEEGLKFMVYLQKENIIDESGMPKERFSAEFPKEGPSILRIQQVVRGDSAAYFCASSPTGDSYGYTFGSGTRLTVV.

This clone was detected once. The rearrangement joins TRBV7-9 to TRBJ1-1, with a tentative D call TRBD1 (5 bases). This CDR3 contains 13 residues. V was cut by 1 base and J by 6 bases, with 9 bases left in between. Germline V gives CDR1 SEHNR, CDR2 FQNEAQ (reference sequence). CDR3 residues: CASSLVPGAEAFF. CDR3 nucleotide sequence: TGTGCCAGCAGCTTAGTTCCGGGGGCTGAAGCTTTCTTT.

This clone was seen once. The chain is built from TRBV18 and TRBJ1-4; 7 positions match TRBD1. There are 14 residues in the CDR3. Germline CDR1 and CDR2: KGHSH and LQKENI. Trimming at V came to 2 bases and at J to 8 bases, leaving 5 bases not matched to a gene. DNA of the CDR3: TGTGCCAGCTCACCAATCGACAGGGACGAAAAACTGTTTTTT. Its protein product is CASSPIDRDEKLFF.

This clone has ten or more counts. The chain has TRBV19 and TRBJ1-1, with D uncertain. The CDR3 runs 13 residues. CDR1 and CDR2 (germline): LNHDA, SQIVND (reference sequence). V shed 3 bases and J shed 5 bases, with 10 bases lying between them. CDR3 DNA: TGTGCCAGTAGTATTGGTCCCCGGACTGAAGCTTTCTTT. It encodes CASSIGPRTEAFF.

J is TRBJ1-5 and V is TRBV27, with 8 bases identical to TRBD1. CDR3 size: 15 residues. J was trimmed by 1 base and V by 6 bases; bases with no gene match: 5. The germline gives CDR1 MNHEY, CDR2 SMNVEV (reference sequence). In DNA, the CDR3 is TGTGCCAGCAGGGACAGGGTGATCAGCAATCAGCCCCAGCATTTT. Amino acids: CASRDRVISNQPQHF.

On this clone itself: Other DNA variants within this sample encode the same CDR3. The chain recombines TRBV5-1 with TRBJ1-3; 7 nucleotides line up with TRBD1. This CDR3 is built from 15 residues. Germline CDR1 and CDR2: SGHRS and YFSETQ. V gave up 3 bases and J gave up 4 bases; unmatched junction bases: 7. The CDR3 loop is CASSSTGAGGNTIYF. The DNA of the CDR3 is TGCGCCAGCAGCTCCACAGGGGCTGGGGGAAACACCATATATTTT. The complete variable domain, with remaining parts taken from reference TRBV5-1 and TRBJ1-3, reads KAGVTQTPRYLIKTRGQQVTLSCSPISGHRSVSWYQQTPGQGLQFLFEYFSETQRNKGNFPGRFSGRQFSNSRSEMNVSTLELGDSALYLCASSSTGAGGNTIYFGEGSWLTVV.

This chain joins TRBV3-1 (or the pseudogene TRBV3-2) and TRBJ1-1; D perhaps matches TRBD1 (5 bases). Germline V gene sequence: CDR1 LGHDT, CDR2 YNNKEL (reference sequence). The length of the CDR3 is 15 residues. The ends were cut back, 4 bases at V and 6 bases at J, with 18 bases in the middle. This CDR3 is CASSPGDQGIAEAFF. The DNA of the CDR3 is TGTGCCAGCAGCCCGGGGGATCAAGGGATCGCTGAAGCTTTCTTT.

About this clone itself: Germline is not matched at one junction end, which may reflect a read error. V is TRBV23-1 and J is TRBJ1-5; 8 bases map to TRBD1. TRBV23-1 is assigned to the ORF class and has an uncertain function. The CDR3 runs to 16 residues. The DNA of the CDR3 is TGCGCCAGCAATCAAAGGACAGGGCTTAGCAATCAGCCCCAGCATTTT. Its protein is CASNQRTGLSNQPQHF.

CDR3 sequence reads: CASSLGRYEQYF. DNA of the CDR3: TGTGCCAGCAGCTTGGGGCGGTACGAGCAGTACTTC. The rearrangement links TRBV5-6 to TRBJ2-7; D ambiguous. The CDR3 has 12 amino acids. Between the trimmed V and J ends, which lost 0 bases and 4 bases, there was a span of 5 bases. CDR1 SGHDT and CDR2 YYEEEE come from the germline V gene. Using reference TRBV5-6 and TRBJ2-7 for the parts outside the CDR3, the full variable domain is DAGVTQSPTHLIKTRGQQVTLRCSPKSGHDTVSWYQQALGQGPQFIFQYYEEEERQRGNFPDRFSGHQFPNYSSELNVNALLLGDSALYLCASSLGRYEQYFGPGTRLTVT.

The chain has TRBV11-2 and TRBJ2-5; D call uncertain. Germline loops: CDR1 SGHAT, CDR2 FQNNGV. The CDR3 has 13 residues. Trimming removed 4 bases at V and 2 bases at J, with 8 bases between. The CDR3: CASSSYRQETQYF. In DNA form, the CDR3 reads TGTGCCAGCAGCTCATATCGGCAAGAGACCCAGTACTTC.

The CDR3 coding sequence is TGCGCCAGCAGCTTGGGGGACAGTGGCTACACCTTC. This encodes CASSLGDSGYTF. The chain joins TRBV5-1 to TRBJ1-2, with 7 bases matching TRBD1. The CDR3 length is 12 residues. Looked up from germline, CDR1 is SGHRS and CDR2 is YFSETQ. V lost 0 bases to trimming and J lost 7 bases; unmatched junction nucleotides: 0.

CDR3 sequence: CASMGLAGMTGELFF. CDR3 DNA sequence: TGTGCCAGCATGGGACTAGCGGGGATGACCGGGGAGCTGTTTTTT. V and J are TRBV2 and TRBJ2-2; TRBD2 aligns across 13 bases. From germline, CDR1 is SNHLY and CDR2 FYNNEI. With 7 bases clipped from V and 5 bases from J, the junction kept 4 bases outside the gene matches. This CDR3 comprises 15 residues.

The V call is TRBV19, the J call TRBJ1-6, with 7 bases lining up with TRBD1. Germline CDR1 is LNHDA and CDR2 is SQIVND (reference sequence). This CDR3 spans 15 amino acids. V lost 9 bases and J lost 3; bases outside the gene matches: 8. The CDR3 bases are TGTGCCAGCAGAAACACAGGGGTCTATAATTCACCCCTCCACTTT. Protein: CASRNTGVYNSPLHF. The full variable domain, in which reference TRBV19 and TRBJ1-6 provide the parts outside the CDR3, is DGGITQSPKYLFRKEGQNVTLSCEQNLNHDAMYWYRQDPGQGLRLIYYSQIVNDFQKGDIAEGYSVSREKKESFPLTVTSAQKNPTAFYLCASRNTGVYNSPLHFGNGTRLTVT.